This T cell receptor beta chain was profiled in a study of cytomegalovirus exposure and HLA in healthy donors. Study findings and constraints: Several of the most significant clusters appeared linked to common viral pathogens, based on a later analysis. Some highly shared sequence variants likely arose as a pipeline artifact. Analysis was carried out at a later point, and it linked a missense DCLRE1C variant to TCR beta V- and J-gene trimming.

The PCR was carried out with 60 Vbeta primers and 13 Jbeta primers. The data were produced by immunoSEQ multiplex PCR, yet TCRdb's version contains in-frame clones alone and is incomplete. The sample consists of fewer than 140,000 clones, around 80% of them appearing once. The CDR3 runs to 12 residues. V lost 1 base and J lost 4, with 7 bases in between. Germline loops: CDR1 SQVTM, CDR2 ANQGSEA. This clone was recorded only once. No antigen is known for it. The receptor's source is a man aged 35 to 55 in good health and CMV-seronegative. The chain links TRBV29-1 to TRBJ1-2; D unresolved. Input material: PBMCs. CDR3: CSVEGSPYGYTF. In nucleotides, the CDR3 is TGCAGCGTTGAAGGCAGTCCCTATGGCTACACCTTC.